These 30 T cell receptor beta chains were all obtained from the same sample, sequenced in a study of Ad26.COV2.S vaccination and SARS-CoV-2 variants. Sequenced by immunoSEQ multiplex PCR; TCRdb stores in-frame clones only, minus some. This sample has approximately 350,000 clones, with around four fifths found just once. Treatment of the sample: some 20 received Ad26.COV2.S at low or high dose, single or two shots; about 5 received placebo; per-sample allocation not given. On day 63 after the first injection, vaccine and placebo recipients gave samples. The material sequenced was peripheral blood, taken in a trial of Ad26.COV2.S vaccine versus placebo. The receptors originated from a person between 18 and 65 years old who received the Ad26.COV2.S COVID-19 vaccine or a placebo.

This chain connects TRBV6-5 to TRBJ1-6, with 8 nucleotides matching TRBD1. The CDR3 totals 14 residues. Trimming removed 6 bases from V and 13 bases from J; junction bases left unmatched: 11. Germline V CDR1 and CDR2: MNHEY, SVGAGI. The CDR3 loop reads CASRGVNRGEPLHF. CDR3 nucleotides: TGTGCCAGCAGGGGAGTAAACAGGGGGGAGCCCCTCCACTTT.

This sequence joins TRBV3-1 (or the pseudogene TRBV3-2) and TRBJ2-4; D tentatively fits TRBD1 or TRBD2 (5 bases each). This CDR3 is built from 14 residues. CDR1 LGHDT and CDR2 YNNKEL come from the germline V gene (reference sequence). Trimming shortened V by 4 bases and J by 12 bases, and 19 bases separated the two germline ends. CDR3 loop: CASSPEGVAGTQYF. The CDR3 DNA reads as TGTGCCAGCAGCCCCGAAGGGGTCGCGGGTACTCAGTACTTC.

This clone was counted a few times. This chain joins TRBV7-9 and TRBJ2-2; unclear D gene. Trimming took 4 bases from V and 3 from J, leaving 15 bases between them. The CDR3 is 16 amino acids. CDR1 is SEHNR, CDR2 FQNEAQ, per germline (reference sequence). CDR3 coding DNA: TGTGCCAGCAGCTCTCCAGCTCTCGGGTACACCGGGGAGCTGTTTTTT. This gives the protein CASSSPALGYTGELFF.

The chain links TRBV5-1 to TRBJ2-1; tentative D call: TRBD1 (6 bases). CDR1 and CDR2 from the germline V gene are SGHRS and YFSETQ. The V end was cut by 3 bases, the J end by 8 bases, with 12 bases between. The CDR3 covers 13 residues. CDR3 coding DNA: TGCGCCAGCAGCTGGGGGCCGCGGTATGAGCAGTTCTTC. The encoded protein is CASSWGPRYEQFF. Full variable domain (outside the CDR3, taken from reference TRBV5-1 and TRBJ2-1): KAGVTQTPRYLIKTRGQQVTLSCSPISGHRSVSWYQQTPGQGLQFLFEYFSETQRNKGNFPGRFSGRQFSNSRSEMNVSTLELGDSALYLCASSWGPRYEQFFGPGTRLTVL.

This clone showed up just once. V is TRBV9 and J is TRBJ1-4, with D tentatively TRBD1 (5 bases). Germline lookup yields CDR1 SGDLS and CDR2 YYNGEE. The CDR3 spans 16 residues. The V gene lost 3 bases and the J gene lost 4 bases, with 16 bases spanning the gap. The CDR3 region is CASSARGGQNNEKLFF. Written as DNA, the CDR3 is TGTGCCAGCAGCGCGAGGGGAGGGCAGAATAATGAAAAACTGTTTTTT.

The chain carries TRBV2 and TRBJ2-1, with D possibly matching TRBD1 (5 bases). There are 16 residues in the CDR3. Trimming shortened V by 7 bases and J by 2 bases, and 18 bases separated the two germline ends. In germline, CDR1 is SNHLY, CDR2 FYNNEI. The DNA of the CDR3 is TGTGCCAGCAACCCCGGCAGGGTCGGCACCTACAATGAGCAGTTCTTC. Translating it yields CASNPGRVGTYNEQFF. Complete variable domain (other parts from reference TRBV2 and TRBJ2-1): EPEVTQTPSHQVTQMGQEVILRCVPISNHLYFYWYRQILGQKVEFLVSFYNNEISEKSEIFDDQFSVERPDGSNFTLKIRSTKLEDSAMYFCASNPGRVGTYNEQFFGPGTRLTVL.

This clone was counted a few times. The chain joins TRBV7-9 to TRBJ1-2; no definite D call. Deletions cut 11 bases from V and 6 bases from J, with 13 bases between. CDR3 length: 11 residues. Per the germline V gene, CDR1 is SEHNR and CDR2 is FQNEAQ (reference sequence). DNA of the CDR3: TGTGCCGGCGAACGGGTGGATGGCTACACCTTC. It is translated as CAGERVDGYTF.

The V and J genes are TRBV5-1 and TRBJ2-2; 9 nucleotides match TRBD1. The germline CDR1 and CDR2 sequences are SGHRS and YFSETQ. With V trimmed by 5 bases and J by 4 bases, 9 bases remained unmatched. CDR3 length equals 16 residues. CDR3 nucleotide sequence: TGCGCCAGCAGACTGGACAGGGGAGGGGGCACCGGGGAGCTGTTTTTT. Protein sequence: CASRLDRGGGTGELFF.

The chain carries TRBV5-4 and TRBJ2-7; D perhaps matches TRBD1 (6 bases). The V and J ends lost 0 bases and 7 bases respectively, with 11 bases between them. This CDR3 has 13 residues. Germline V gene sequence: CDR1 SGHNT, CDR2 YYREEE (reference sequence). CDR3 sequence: CASSLGNGQEQYF. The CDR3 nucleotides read TGTGCCAGCAGCTTGGGAAATGGACAGGAGCAGTACTTC.

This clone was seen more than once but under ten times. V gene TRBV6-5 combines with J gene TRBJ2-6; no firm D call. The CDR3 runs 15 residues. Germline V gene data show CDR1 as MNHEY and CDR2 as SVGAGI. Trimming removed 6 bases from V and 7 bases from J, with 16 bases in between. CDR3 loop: CASSPVSNRANVLTF. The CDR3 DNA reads TGTGCCAGCAGCCCGGTCTCCAATAGAGCCAACGTCCTGACTTTC.

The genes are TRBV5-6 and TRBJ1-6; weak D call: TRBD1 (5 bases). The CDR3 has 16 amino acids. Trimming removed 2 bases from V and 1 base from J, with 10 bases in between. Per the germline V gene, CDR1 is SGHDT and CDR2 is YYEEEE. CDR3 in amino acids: CASSFRAGSYNSPLHF. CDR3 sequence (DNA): TGTGCCAGCAGCTTTCGGGCAGGGTCCTATAATTCACCCCTCCACTTT.

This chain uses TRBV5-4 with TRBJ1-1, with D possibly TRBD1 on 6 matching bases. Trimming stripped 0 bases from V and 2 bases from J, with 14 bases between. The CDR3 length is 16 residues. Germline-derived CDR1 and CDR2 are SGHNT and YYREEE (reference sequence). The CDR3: CASSLGPTGFNTEAFF. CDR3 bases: TGTGCCAGCAGCTTGGGACCGACAGGCTTTAACACTGAAGCTTTCTTT. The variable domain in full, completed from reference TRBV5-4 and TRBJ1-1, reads ETGVTQSPTHLIKTRGQQVTLRCSSQSGHNTVSWYQQALGQGPQFIFQYYREEENGRGNFPPRFSGLQFPNYSSELNVNALELDDSALYLCASSLGPTGFNTEAFFGQGTRLTVV.

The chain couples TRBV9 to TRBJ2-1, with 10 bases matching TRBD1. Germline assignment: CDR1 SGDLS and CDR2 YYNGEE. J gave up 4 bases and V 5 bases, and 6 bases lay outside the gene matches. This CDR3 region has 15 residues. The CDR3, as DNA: TGTGCCAGCAGTGACCGGGACAGGGGATACAATGAGCAGTTCTTC. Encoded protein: CASSDRDRGYNEQFF.

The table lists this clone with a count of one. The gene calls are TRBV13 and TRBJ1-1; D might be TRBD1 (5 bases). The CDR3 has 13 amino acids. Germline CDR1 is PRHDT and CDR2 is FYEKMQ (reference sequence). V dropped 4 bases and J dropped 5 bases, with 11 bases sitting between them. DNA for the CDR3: TGTGCCAGCAGCTCTTTACAGGTTACTGAAGCTTTCTTT. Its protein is CASSSLQVTEAFF.

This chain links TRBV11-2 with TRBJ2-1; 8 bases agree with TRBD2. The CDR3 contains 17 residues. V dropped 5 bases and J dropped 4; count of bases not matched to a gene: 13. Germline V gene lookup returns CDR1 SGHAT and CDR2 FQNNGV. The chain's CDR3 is CASSPPSGRKLYNEQFF. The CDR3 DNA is TGTGCCAGCAGCCCCCCTAGCGGGCGGAAACTATACAATGAGCAGTTCTTC.

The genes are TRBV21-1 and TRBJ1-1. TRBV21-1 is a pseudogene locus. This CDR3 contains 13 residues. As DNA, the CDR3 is TGTGCCAGCAGCAAACGGGGGTACACTGAAGCTTTCTTT. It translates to CASSKRGYTEAFF.

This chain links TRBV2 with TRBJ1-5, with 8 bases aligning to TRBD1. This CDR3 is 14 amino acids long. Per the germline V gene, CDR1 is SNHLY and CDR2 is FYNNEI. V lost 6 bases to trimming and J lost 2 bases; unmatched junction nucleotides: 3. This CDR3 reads CASSDRGGNQPQHF. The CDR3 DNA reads TGTGCCAGCAGCGACAGGGGAGGCAATCAGCCCCAGCATTTT. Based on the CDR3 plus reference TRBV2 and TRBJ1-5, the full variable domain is EPEVTQTPSHQVTQMGQEVILRCVPISNHLYFYWYRQILGQKVEFLVSFYNNEISEKSEIFDDQFSVERPDGSNFTLKIRSTKLEDSAMYFCASSDRGGNQPQHFGDGTRLSIL.

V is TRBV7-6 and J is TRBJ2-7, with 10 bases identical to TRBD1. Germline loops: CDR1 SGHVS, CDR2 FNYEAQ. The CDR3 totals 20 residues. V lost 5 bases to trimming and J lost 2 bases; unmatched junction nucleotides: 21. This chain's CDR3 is CASSPLYGDRGGIKPYEQYF. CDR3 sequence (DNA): TGTGCCAGCAGCCCCCTGTACGGGGACAGGGGTGGAATCAAGCCCTACGAGCAGTACTTC.

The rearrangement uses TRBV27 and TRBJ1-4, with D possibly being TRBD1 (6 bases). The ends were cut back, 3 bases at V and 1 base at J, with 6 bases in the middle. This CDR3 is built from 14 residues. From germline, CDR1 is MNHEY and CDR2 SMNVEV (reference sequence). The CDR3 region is CASSFRGTNEKLFF. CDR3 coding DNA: TGTGCCAGCAGTTTCAGGGGAACTAATGAAAAACTGTTTTTT.

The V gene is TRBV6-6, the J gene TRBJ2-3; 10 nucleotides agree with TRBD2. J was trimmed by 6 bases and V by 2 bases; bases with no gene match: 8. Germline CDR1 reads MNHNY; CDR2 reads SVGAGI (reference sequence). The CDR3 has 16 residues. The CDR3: CASSYETAGGRDTQYF. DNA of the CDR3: TGTGCCAGCAGTTACGAGACAGCGGGGGGGCGGGATACGCAGTATTTT.

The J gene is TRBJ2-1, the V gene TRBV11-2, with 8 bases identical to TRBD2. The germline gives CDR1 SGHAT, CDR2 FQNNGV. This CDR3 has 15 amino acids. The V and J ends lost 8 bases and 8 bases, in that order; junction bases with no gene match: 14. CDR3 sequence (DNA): TGTGCCAGCCGGCACCGGGAGGGCGATAAGGATGAGCAGTTCTTC. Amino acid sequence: CASRHREGDKDEQFF.

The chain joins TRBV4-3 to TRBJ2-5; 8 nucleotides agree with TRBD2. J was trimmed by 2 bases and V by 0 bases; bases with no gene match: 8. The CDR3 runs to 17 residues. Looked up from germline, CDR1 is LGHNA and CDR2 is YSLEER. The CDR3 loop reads CASSQEYAGGQQETQYF. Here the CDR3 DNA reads TGCGCCAGCAGCCAAGAATATGCGGGGGGCCAACAAGAGACCCAGTACTTC.

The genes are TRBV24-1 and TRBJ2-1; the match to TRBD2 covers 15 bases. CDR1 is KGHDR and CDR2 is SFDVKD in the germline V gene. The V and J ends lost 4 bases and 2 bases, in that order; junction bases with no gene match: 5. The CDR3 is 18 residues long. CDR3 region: CATSDPGTSGRPYNEQFF. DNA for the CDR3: TGTGCCACCAGTGACCCGGGGACTAGCGGGAGGCCCTACAATGAGCAGTTCTTC.

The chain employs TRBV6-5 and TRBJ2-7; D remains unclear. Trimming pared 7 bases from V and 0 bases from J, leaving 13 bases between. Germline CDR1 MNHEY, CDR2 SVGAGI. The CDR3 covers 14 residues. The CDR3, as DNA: TGTGCCAGCAATAGCCCTTGGAGCTCCTACGAGCAGTACTTC. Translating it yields CASNSPWSSYEQYF.

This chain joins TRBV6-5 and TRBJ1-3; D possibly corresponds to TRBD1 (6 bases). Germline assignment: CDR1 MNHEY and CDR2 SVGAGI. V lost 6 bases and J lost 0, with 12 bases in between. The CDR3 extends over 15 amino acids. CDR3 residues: CASSRTGSSGNTIYF. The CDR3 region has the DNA TGTGCCAGCAGCCGAACAGGGTCCTCTGGAAACACCATATATTTT.

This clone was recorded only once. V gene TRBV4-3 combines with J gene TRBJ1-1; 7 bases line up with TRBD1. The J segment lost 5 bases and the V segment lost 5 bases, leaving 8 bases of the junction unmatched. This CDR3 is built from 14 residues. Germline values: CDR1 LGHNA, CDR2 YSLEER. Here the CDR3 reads CASSAYRGVTEAFF. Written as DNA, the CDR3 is TGCGCCAGCAGCGCTTACAGGGGAGTTACTGAAGCTTTCTTT.

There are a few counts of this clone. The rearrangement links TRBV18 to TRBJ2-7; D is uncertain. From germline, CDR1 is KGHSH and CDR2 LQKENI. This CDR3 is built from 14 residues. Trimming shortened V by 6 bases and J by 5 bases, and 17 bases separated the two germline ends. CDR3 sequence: CASSTSWSGDEQYF. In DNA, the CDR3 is TGTGCCAGCTCGACCTCGTGGTCTGGCGACGAGCAGTACTTC.

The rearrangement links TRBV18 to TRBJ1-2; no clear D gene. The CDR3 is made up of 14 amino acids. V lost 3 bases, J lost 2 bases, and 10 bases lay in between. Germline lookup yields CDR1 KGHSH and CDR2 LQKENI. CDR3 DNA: TGTGCCAGCTCACCGACACCGGCGAACTATGGCTACACCTTC. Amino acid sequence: CASSPTPANYGYTF.

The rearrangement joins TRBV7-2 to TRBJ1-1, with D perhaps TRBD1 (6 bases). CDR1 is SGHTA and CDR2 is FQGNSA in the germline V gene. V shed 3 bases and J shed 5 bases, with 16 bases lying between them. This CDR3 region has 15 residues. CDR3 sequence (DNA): TGTGCCAGCAGCTTGGGGAGGGGGTTTGGTACTGAAGCTTTCTTT. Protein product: CASSLGRGFGTEAFF.

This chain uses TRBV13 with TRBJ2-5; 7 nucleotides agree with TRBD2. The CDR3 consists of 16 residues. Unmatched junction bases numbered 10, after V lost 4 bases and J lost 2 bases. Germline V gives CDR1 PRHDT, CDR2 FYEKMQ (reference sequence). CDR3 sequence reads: CASSSSVRLAQETQYF. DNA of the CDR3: TGTGCCAGCAGCTCGTCCGTTCGACTAGCTCAAGAGACCCAGTACTTC.